The present entry profiles one T cell receptor beta chain with its context. Measured with immunoSEQ multiplex PCR; TCRdb has only the in-frame clones, and not every one. There are some 10,000 clones in the sample; over 45% occur only once, and 11% lies in the top ten. Trimming shortened V by 4 bases and J by 6 bases, and 19 bases separated the two germline ends. The CDR3 covers 15 residues. CDR1 is SGHRS and CDR2 is YFSETQ in the germline V gene. The sample originates from a study of tumor-infiltrating lymphocytes in localized non-small cell lung cancer. The source material was uninvolved lung tissue not adjacent to the tumor. The clonotype originates from a human donor with non-small cell lung cancer. This chain uses TRBV5-1 with TRBJ1-2, with D perhaps TRBD1 (6 bases). The CDR3 DNA follows: TGCGCCAGCAGCCTGGGGCAAGGACAGCTTGATGGCTACACCTTC. It encodes CASSLGQGQLDGYTF.